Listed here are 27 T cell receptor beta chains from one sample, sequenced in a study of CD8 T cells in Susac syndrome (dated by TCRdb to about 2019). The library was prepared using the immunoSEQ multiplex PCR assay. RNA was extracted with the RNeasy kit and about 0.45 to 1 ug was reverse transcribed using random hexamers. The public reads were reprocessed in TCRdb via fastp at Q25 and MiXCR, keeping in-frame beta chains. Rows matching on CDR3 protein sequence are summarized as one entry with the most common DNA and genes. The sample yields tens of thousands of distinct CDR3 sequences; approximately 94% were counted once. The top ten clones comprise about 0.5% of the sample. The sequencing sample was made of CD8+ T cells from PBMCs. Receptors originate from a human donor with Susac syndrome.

The CDR3 DNA follows: TGTGCCAGCAGTTCGGACAGGATCTGGACTGAAGCTTTCTTT. Translated, it gives CASSSDRIWTEAFF. The chain links TRBV6-2 or TRBV6-3 to TRBJ1-1; 7 nucleotides agree with TRBD1. Losses at the gene ends were 4 bases for V and 5 bases for J; bases not matched to a gene: 7. The CDR3 is made up of 14 amino acids. Germline values: CDR1 MNHEY, CDR2 SVGEGT.

CDR3 sequence reads: CASSSRDRGIRDTQYF. For the CDR3, the DNA is TGTGCCAGCAGCTCCCGGGACAGGGGAATTAGGGATACGCAGTATTTT. V and J are TRBV7-2 and TRBJ2-3; 10 nucleotides line up with TRBD1. The CDR3 contains 16 residues. Germline assignment: CDR1 SGHTA and CDR2 FQGNSA. V lost 4 bases and J lost 6; bases outside the gene matches: 10.

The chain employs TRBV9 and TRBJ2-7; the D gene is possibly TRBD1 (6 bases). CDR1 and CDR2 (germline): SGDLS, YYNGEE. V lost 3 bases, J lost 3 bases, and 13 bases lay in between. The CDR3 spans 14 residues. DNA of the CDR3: TGTGCCAGCAGCGCCCTTGCCAGGGGCTACGAGCAGTACTTC. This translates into CASSALARGYEQYF.

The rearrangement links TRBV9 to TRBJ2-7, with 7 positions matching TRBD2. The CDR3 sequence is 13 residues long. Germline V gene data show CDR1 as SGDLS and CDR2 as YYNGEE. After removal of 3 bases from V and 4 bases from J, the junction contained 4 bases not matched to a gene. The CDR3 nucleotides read TGTGCCAGCAGCGGCGGGGGAGGATACGAGCAGTACTTC. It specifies CASSGGGGYEQYF.

CDR3 in DNA: TGTGCCAGCAGCGTGGACGTTTACAATGAGCAGTTCTTC. Its protein product is CASSVDVYNEQFF. The gene calls are TRBV9 and TRBJ2-1; no reliable D call. The CDR3 extends over 13 amino acids. V gave up 2 bases and J gave up 4 bases, with 7 bases separating them. The germline V gene has CDR1 SGDLS and CDR2 YYNGEE.

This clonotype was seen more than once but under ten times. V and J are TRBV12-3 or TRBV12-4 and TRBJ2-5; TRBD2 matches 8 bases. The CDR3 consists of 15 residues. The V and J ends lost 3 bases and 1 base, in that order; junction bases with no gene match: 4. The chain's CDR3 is CASSLGSGVQETQYF. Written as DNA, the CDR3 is TGTGCCAGCAGTTTGGGTAGCGGGGTCCAAGAGACCCAGTACTTC.

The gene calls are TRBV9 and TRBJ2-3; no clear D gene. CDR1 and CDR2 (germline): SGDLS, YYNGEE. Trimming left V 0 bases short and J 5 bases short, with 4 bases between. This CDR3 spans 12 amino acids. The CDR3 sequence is CASSVVQDTQYF. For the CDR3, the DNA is TGTGCCAGCAGCGTAGTTCAAGATACGCAGTATTTT.

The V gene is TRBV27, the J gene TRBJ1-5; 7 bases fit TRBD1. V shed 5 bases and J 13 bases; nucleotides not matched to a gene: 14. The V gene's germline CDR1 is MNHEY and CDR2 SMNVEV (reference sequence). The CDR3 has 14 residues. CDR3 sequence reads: CASSPNDYRGPQHF. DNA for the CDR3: TGTGCCAGCAGTCCCAACGATTACAGGGGCCCTCAGCATTTT.

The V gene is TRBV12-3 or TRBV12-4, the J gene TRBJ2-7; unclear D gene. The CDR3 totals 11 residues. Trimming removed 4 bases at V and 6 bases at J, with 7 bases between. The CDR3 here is CASSSHLEQYF. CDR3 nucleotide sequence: TGTGCCAGCAGTTCTCACCTCGAGCAGTACTTC.

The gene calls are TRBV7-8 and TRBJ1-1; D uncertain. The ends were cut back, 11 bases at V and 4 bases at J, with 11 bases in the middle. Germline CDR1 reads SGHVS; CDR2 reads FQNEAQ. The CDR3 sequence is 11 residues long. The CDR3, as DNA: TGTGCCGGACGAGAGGTCACTGAAGCTTTCTTT. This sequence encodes CAGREVTEAFF. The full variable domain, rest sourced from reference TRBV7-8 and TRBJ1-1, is GAGVSQSPRYKVAKRGQDVALRCDPISGHVSLFWYQQALGQGPEFLTYFQNEAQLDKSGLPSDRFFAERPEGSVSTLKIQRTQQEDSAVYLCAGREVTEAFFGQGTRLTVV.

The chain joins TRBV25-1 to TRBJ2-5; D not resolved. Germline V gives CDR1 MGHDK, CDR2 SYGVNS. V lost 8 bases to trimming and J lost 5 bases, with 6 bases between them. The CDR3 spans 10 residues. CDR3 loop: CASWSETQYF. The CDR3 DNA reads TGTGCCAGCTGGTCGGAGACCCAGTACTTC.

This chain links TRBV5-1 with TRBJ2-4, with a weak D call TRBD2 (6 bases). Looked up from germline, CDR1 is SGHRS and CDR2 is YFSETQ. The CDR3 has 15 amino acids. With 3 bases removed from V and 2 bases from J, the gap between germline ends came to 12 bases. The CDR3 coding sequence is TGCGCCAGCAGCTGGGAGGACCGACCCAAAAACATTCAGTACTTC. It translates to CASSWEDRPKNIQYF. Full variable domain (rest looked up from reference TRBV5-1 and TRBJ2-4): KAGVTQTPRYLIKTRGQQVTLSCSPISGHRSVSWYQQTPGQGLQFLFEYFSETQRNKGNFPGRFSGRQFSNSRSEMNVSTLELGDSALYLCASSWEDRPKNIQYFGAGTRLSVL.

The CDR3 nucleotides are TGTGCCAGTAGACCCGGACAGGGGGCGATGGAGACCCAGTACTTC. It yields the protein CASRPGQGAMETQYF. The chain links TRBV19 to TRBJ2-5; TRBD1 agrees at 11 bases. The CDR3 consists of 15 residues. The germline CDR1 and CDR2 sequences are LNHDA and SQIVND (reference sequence). The V gene end was trimmed by 6 bases and the J gene end by 5 bases; junction bases not matched to a gene: 8.

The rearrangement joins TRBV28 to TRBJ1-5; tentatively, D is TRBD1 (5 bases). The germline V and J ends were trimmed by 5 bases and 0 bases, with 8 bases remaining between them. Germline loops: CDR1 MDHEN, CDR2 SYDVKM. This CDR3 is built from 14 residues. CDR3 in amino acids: CASSRQYSNQPQHF. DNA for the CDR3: TGTGCCAGCAGTCGACAGTATAGCAATCAGCCCCAGCATTTT.

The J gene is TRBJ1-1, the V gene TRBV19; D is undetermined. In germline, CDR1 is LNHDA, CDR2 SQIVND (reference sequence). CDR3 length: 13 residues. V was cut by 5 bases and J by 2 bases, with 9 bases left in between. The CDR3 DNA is TGTGCCAGTAGTCCAGGCGACAACACTGAAGCTTTCTTT. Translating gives CASSPGDNTEAFF.

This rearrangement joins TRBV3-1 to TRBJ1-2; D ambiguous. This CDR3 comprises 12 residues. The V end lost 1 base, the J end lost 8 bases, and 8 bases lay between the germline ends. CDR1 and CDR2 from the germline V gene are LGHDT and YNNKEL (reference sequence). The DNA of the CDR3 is TGTGCCAGCAGCCAAGTGAGAGAAGGCTACACCTTC. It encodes CASSQVREGYTF.

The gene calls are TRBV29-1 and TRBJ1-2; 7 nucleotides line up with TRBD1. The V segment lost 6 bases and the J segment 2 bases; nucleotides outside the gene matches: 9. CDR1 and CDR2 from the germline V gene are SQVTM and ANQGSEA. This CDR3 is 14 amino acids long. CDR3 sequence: CSVAEGQANYGYTF. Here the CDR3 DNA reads TGCAGCGTCGCGGAAGGACAGGCCAACTATGGCTACACCTTC.

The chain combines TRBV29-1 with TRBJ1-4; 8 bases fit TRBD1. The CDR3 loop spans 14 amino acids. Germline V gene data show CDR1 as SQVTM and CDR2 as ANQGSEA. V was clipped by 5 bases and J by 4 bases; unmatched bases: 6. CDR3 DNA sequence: TGCAGCGTTCCGGGACAGGAGGATAATGAAAAACTGTTTTTT. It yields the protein CSVPGQEDNEKLFF.

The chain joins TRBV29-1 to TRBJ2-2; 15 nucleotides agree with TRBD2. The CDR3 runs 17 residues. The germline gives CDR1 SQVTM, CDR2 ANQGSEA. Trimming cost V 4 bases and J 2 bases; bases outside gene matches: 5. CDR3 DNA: TGCAGCGTTGCAGGGACTAGCGGGGGGTCCAACACCGGGGAGCTGTTTTTT. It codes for CSVAGTSGGSNTGELFF.

CDR3 bases: TGCACCAGCAGCCATCCCGGAGGAGACTACGAGCAGTACTTC. It is translated as CTSSHPGGDYEQYF. This rearrangement joins TRBV1 to TRBJ2-7; the table's D call, TRBD1, has no DNA check behind it. TRBV1 is flagged as a pseudogene. CDR3 length: 14 residues.

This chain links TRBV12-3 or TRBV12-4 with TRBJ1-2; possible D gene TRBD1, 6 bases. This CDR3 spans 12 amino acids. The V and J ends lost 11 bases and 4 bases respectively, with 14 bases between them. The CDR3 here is CAGGGDGYGYTF. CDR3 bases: TGTGCCGGAGGGGGGGATGGCTATGGCTACACCTTC.

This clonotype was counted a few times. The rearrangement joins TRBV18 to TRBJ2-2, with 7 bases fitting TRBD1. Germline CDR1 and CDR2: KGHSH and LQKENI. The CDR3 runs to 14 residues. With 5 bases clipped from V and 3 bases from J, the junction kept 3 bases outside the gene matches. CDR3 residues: CASSSGQYTGELFF. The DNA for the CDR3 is TGTGCCAGCTCATCGGGACAGTACACCGGGGAGCTGTTTTTT. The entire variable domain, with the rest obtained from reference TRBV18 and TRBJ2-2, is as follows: NAGVMQNPRHLVRRRGQEARLRCSPMKGHSHVYWYRQLPEEGLKFMVYLQKENIIDESGMPKERFSAEFPKEGPSILRIQQVVRGDSAAYFCASSSGQYTGELFFGEGSRLTVL.

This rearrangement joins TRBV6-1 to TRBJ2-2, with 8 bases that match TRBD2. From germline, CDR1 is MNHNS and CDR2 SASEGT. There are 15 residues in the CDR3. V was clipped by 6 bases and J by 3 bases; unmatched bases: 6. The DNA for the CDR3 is TGTGCCAGCAGCGAAAGCGGGGGCGACACCGGGGAGCTGTTTTTT. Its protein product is CASSESGGDTGELFF.

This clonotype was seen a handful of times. This CDR3 reads CAWSWDRDYEQYF. CDR3 nucleotide sequence: TGTGCCTGGAGTTGGGACAGGGACTACGAGCAGTACTTC. V usage is TRBV30 and J usage is TRBJ2-7, with TRBD1 matching over 9 bases. CDR3 length: 13 amino acids. The V and J ends lost 2 bases and 3 bases, in that order; junction bases with no gene match: 2. Germline V CDR1 and CDR2: GTSNPN, SVGIG (reference sequence).

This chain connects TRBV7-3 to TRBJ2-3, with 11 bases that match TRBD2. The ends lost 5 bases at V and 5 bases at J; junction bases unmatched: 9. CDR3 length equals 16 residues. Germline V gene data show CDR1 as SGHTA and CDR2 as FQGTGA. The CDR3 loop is CASSPELAGALDTQYF. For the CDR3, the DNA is TGTGCCAGCAGCCCAGAACTAGCGGGGGCCCTAGATACGCAGTATTTT.

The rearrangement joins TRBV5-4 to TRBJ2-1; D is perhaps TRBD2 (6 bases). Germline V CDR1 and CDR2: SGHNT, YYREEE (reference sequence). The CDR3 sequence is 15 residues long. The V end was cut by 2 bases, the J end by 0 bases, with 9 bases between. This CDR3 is CASSFQRVSYNEQFF. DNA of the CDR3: TGTGCCAGCAGCTTCCAGCGGGTCTCCTACAATGAGCAGTTCTTC.

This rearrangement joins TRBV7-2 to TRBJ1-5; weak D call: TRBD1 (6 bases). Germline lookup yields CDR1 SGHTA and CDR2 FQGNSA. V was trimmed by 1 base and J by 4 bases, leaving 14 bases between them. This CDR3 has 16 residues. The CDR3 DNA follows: TGTGCCAGCAGCTTAGTACAGGGAGGACCTAATCAGCCCCAGCATTTT. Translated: CASSLVQGGPNQPQHF.